Each of the 14 T cell receptor beta chains below was sequenced from the same sample in a study of naive and memory T cell subsets. An equimolar mix of two oligonucleotides served as the beta constant-region primer for TRBC1 and TRBC2. TCRdb recomputed calls from the UMI-ligation and nested PCR reads with MiXCR, one row per CDR3 protein. This table has 130,000 to 150,000 distinct CDR3 sequences, about a sixth appearing once. What was sequenced was naive CD4+ T cells from blood. These receptor sequences come from a human donor in good health.

Ten or more counts support this clonotype. This chain joins TRBV18 and TRBJ2-1; D is unresolved. CDR3 size: 15 residues. Germline lookup yields CDR1 KGHSH and CDR2 LQKENI. Trimming stripped 1 base from V and 4 bases from J, with 11 bases between. CDR3 sequence reads: CASSPLLQTYNEQFF. The CDR3 nucleotides are TGTGCCAGCTCACCACTTCTACAAACTTACAATGAGCAGTTCTTC. Combining the CDR3 with reference TRBV18 and TRBJ2-1 gives the whole variable domain NAGVMQNPRHLVRRRGQEARLRCSPMKGHSHVYWYRQLPEEGLKFMVYLQKENIIDESGMPKERFSAEFPKEGPSILRIQQVVRGDSAAYFCASSPLLQTYNEQFFGPGTRLTVL.

The gene calls are TRBV6-5 and TRBJ1-1; 7 bases are shared with TRBD1. V shed 3 bases and J 6 bases; nucleotides not matched to a gene: 7. Looked up from germline, CDR1 is MNHEY and CDR2 is SVGAGI. CDR3 size: 14 residues. This chain's CDR3 is CASSYGQGVAEAFF. For the CDR3, the DNA is TGTGCCAGCAGTTATGGGCAGGGGGTCGCTGAAGCTTTCTTT.

This chain links TRBV20-1 with TRBJ2-7; TRBD2 matches at 11 bases. Germline V gene data show CDR1 as DFQATT and CDR2 as SNEGSKA (reference sequence). The V and J ends lost 0 bases and 4 bases, in that order; junction bases with no gene match: 5. The CDR3 is 15 residues long. For the CDR3, the DNA is TGCAGTGCTAGAGATACTGGGACTAGCGGATACGAGCAGTACTTC. This translates into CSARDTGTSGYEQYF.

The chain combines TRBV2 with TRBJ2-2; TRBD1 matches at 8 bases. The CDR3 consists of 13 residues. Germline lookup yields CDR1 SNHLY and CDR2 FYNNEI. Trimming removed 6 bases from V and 5 bases from J; junction bases left unmatched: 2. The CDR3 is CASRRTGTGELFF. The CDR3 coding sequence is TGTGCCAGCAGGAGGACAGGGACCGGGGAGCTGTTTTTT.

This clonotype has only a few counts. The chain recombines TRBV7-2 with TRBJ2-5; D tentatively fits TRBD1 or TRBD2 (5 bases each). This CDR3 is 16 amino acids long. Trimming pared 1 base from V and 2 bases from J, leaving 14 bases between. CDR1 is SGHTA, CDR2 FQGNSA, per germline. CDR3 region: CASSLVSTAVQETQYF. The DNA for the CDR3 is TGTGCCAGCAGCTTAGTATCGACAGCGGTTCAAGAGACCCAGTACTTC.

The chain carries TRBV5-1 and TRBJ2-5; possibly TRBD2 for D (6 bases). CDR3 length: 15 amino acids. V shed 7 bases and J shed 1 base, with 17 bases lying between them. Looked up from germline, CDR1 is SGHRS and CDR2 is YFSETQ. The CDR3 region is CASSRGGTGQETQYF. DNA of the CDR3: TGCGCCAGCTCCCGTGGGGGGACGGGCCAAGAGACCCAGTACTTC.

The chain employs TRBV29-1 and TRBJ1-1; 7 bases agree with TRBD1. CDR1 and CDR2 from the germline V gene are SQVTM and ANQGSEA. This CDR3 has 14 amino acids. J lost 1 base, V lost 7 bases, and 9 bases had no gene match. CDR3 in DNA: TGCAGCGCCACCTGGGACAGATCGAACACTGAAGCTTTCTTT. It translates to CSATWDRSNTEAFF. Full variable domain (outside the CDR3, taken from reference TRBV29-1 and TRBJ1-1): SAVISQKPSRDICQRGTSLTIQCQVDSQVTMMFWYRQQPGQSLTLIATANQGSEATYESGFVIDKFPISRPNLTFSTLTVSNMSPEDSSIYLCSATWDRSNTEAFFGQGTRLTVV.

This chain connects TRBV20-1 to TRBJ2-5; D is unresolved. Trimming took off 3 bases at V and 4 bases at J, with 3 bases between the two ends. CDR1 and CDR2 from the germline V gene are DFQATT and SNEGSKA (reference sequence). This CDR3 spans 10 amino acids. This CDR3 is CSASLETQYF. The CDR3 DNA sequence: TGCAGTGCTAGTTTAGAGACCCAGTACTTC.

This chain uses TRBV29-1 with TRBJ2-5; D perhaps matches TRBD2 (5 bases). This CDR3 is 13 amino acids long. CDR1 and CDR2 from the germline V gene are SQVTM and ANQGSEA. V was trimmed by 5 bases and J by 0 bases, leaving 10 bases between them. The CDR3 is CSVRGAYQETQYF. Written as DNA, the CDR3 is TGCAGCGTTCGGGGAGCATACCAAGAGACCCAGTACTTC.

V usage is TRBV28 and J usage is TRBJ2-5, with D unclear. V was clipped by 3 bases and J by 3 bases, with 8 bases between them. The CDR3 is 13 amino acids. From germline, CDR1 is MDHEN and CDR2 SYDVKM. The CDR3 nucleotides read TGTGCCAGCAGTTTCTCCTTTGAAGAGACCCAGTACTTC. Protein product: CASSFSFEETQYF. The whole variable domain, remainder taken from reference TRBV28 and TRBJ2-5, is DVKVTQSSRYLVKRTGEKVFLECVQDMDHENMFWYRQDPGLGLRLIYFSYDVKMKEKGDIPEGYSVSREKKERFSLILESASTNQTSMYLCASSFSFEETQYFGPGTRLLVL.

CDR3 nucleotides: TGTGCCAGCATCCTAAGTAGCTCCTATAATTCACCCCTCCACTTT. Translation gives CASILSSSYNSPLHF. The rearrangement links TRBV7-2 to TRBJ1-6; D remains unclear. Germline CDR1 and CDR2: SGHTA and FQGNSA. The CDR3 loop spans 15 amino acids. V dropped 7 bases and J dropped 0 bases, with 10 bases sitting between them.

This clonotype was seen more than once but under ten times. The chain has TRBV28 and TRBJ2-7; D is unclear. The ends were cut back, 7 bases at V and 3 bases at J, with 19 bases in the middle. Germline V lookup: CDR1 MDHEN, CDR2 SYDVKM. The CDR3 extends over 15 amino acids. Here the CDR3 reads CASTPRAGSHYEQYF. CDR3 in DNA: TGTGCCAGCACACCCCGGGCAGGATCCCACTACGAGCAGTACTTC.

The chain uses TRBV6-6 and TRBJ2-3; D not resolved. From germline, CDR1 is MNHNY and CDR2 SVGAGI (reference sequence). This CDR3 is built from 14 residues. V was shortened by 0 bases and J by 4 bases, with 8 bases between the two germline ends. CDR3 sequence (DNA): TGTGCCAGCAGTTACTCACGAGCCTCAGATACGCAGTATTTT. Translation gives CASSYSRASDTQYF.

V is TRBV20-1 and J is TRBJ2-3; maybe TRBD2 (6 bases). V was trimmed by 3 bases and J by 2 bases, leaving 15 bases between them. The CDR3 runs to 15 residues. The V gene's germline CDR1 is DFQATT and CDR2 SNEGSKA (reference sequence). As DNA, the CDR3 is TGCAGTGCTAGTTGGTCTAGCGACTACACAGATACGCAGTATTTT. Protein product: CSASWSSDYTDTQYF.